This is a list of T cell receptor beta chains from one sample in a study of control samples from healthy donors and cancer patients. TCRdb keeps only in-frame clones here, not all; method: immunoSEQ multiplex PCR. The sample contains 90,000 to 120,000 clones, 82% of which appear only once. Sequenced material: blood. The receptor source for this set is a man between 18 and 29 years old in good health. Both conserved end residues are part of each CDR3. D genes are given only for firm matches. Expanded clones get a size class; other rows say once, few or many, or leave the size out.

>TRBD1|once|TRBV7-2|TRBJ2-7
TGTGCCAGCAGCCGCCTCCCCGGGACAGGGGTTACCTACGAGCAGTACTTC
CASSRLPGTGVTYEQYF
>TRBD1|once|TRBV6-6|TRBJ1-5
TGTGCCAGCAATATACAGGGGGCGCGTGAGCCCCAGCATTTT
CASNIQGAREPQHF
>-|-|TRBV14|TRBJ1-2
TGTGCCAGCAGCCAAGATAGTAAAGGTTTTTATGGCTACACCTTC
CASSQDSKGFYGYTF
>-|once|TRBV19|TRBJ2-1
TGTGCCAGTAGTATTGGGGCCCAGAAAAATGAGCAGTTCTTC
CASSIGAQKNEQFF
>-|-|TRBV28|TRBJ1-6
TGTGCCAGCAGGCCCGACGTGGGGGGGCTAGGTAATTCACCCCTCCACTTT
CASRPDVGGLGNSPLHF
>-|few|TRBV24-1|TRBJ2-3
TGTGCCACCAGTGTTGGAAGCACAGATACGCAGTATTTT
CATSVGSTDTQYF
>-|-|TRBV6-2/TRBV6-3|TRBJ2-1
TGTGCCAGCAGTTACTTTTCAGGGAACAATGAGCAGTTCTTC
CASSYFSGNNEQFF
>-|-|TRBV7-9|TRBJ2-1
TGTGCCAGCAGCTTAGCTAGGGCGGATGAGCAGTTCTTC
CASSLARADEQFF
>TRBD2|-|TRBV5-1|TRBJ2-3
TGCGCCAGTACGACTAGCGCTAGCACAGATACGCAGTATTTT
CASTTSASTDTQYF
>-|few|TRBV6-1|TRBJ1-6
TGTGCCAGCAGGGAACGACAGAGCTCCTATAATTCACCCCTCCACTTT
CASRERQSSYNSPLHF
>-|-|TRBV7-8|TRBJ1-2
TGTGCCAGCAGCCTGACCACGGGTGTGATGAGCTACACCTTC
CASSLTTGVMSYTF
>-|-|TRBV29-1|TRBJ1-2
TGCAGCGTTTCGGCAGGGGCGTATGGCTACACCTTC
CSVSAGAYGYTF
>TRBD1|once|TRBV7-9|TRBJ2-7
TGTGCCAGCAGCCTACCCCTGACAGGGGTTGGGGGCGAGCAGTACTTC
CASSLPLTGVGGEQYF
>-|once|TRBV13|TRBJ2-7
TGTGCCAGCAGCTTGACGGGAGCGACCTACGAGCAGTACTTC
CASSLTGATYEQYF
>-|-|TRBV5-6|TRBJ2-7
TGTGCCAGCAGCTGGGGGGCTAGGAACGAGCAGTACTTC
CASSWGARNEQYF
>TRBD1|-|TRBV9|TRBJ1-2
TGTGCCAGCAGCCCCCGACAGGGAAGGAACTATGGCTACACCTTC
CASSPRQGRNYGYTF
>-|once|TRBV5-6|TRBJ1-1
TGTGCCAGCAGCTTGGGACCGTCGAGCATGAACACTGAAGCTTTCTTT
CASSLGPSSMNTEAFF
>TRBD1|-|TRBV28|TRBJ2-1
TGTGCCAGCAGAGCGCCGGGACAGGGGAGGAATGAGCAGTTCTTC
CASRAPGQGRNEQFF
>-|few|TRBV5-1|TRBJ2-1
TGCGCCAGCAGCTTGGGTTACTTATCCTACAATGAGCAGTTCTTC
CASSLGYLSYNEQFF
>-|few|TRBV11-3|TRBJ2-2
TGTGCCAGCAGCCCCCACACCGGGGAGCTGTTTTTT
CASSPHTGELFF
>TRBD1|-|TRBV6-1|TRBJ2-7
TGTGCCAGCAGTGAAGCTGCGACAGGGCCCTACGAGCAGTACTTC
CASSEAATGPYEQYF
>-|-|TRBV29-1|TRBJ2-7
TGCAGCGTTGCATACGGCAGCCCTAGGGCCTACGAGCAGTACTTC
CSVAYGSPRAYEQYF
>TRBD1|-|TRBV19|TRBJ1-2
TGTGCCAGTAGTATCCAAGGGGACAGGCCAGCTAACTATGGCTACACCTTC
CASSIQGDRPANYGYTF
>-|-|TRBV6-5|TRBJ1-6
TGTGCCAGCAGTTACGGACGGATCTATAATCCACCCCTCCACTTT
CASSYGRIYNPPLHF
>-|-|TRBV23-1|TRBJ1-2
TGCGCCAGCAGTCACTCAGGTAAGTATGGCTACACCTTC
CASSHSGKYGYTF
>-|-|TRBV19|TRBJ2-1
TGTGCCAGTAGTCTGTCTTCGGGGCGCGGGCCCTACAATGAGCAGTTCTTC
CASSLSSGRGPYNEQFF
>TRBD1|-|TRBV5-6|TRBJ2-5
TGTGCCAGCAGCCCCCGACAGGGGGCGATCGGAGAGACCCAGTACTTC
CASSPRQGAIGETQYF
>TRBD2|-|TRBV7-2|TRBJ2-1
TGTGCCAGCAGCTTATCTAGCGGGGGCAACAATGAGCAGTTCTTC
CASSLSSGGNNEQFF
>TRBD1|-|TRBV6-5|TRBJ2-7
TGTGCCAGCAGTACTGGGACAGGGGGAGGGTACGAGCAGTACTTC
CASSTGTGGGYEQYF
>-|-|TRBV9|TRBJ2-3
TGTGCCAGCAGCCCTCGGAGGGCTGGAGATACGCAGTATTTT
CASSPRRAGDTQYF
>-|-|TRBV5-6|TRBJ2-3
TGTGCCAGCAGCTTGGGTGGGGGGCTTAGCACAGATACGCAGTATTTT
CASSLGGGLSTDTQYF
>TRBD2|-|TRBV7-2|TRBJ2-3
TGTGCCAGCAGCTTAGAGGCAGGACTAGGGCAGTATTTT
CASSLEAGLGQYF
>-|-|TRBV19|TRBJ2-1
TGTGCCAGTACGGGGGACGGTCCCTACAATGAGCAGTTCTTC
CASTGDGPYNEQFF